A single sample gave rise to the 22 T cell receptor beta chains below, sequenced in a study of cytomegalovirus exposure and HLA in healthy donors. Researchers ran the PCR with 60 Vbeta and 13 Jbeta primers. Profiling relied on immunoSEQ multiplex PCR, and the TCRdb table lists in-frame clones only, not all of them. The table has 100,000 to 150,000 clones, about four fifths seen once; the top ten hold 4%. The sample was PBMCs. Source of these receptors: a woman aged 35 to 49 in good health and CMV-seronegative.

CDR3 sequence: CASSSGQGVLYNEQFF. The CDR3 nucleotides read TGTGCCAGCAGCTCGGGACAGGGGGTTTTGTACAATGAGCAGTTCTTC. The chain links TRBV7-9 to TRBJ2-1; 11 bases map to TRBD1. Trimming removed 4 bases from V and 4 bases from J; junction bases left unmatched: 6. The CDR3 has 16 amino acids. Per the germline V gene, CDR1 is SEHNR and CDR2 is FQNEAQ (reference sequence).

V is TRBV2 and J is TRBJ2-5; 8 bases match TRBD2. V gave up 8 bases and J gave up 1 base; unmatched junction bases: 6. Looked up from germline, CDR1 is SNHLY and CDR2 is FYNNEI. The CDR3 extends over 14 amino acids. CDR3 DNA: TGTGCCAGCTCGGGGGGGGATTTCCAAGAGACCCAGTACTTC. Its translation: CASSGGDFQETQYF.

This clone appeared a few times. The J gene is TRBJ2-1, the V gene TRBV14, with 9 bases identical to TRBD2. Germline CDR1 and CDR2: SGHDN and FVKESK. V shed 1 base, J shed 7 bases, and the junction held 11 bases outside the gene matches. This CDR3 spans 17 amino acids. DNA of the CDR3: TGTGCCAGCAGCCAAGGCGTTCTGCGGGGGGGTAGTAATGAGCAGTTCTTC. Its protein is CASSQGVLRGGSNEQFF.

The J gene is TRBJ2-5, the V gene TRBV5-1, with 10 bases identical to TRBD1. This CDR3 has 16 amino acids. Germline loops: CDR1 SGHRS, CDR2 YFSETQ. The V gene end was trimmed by 3 bases and the J gene end by 3 bases; junction bases not matched to a gene: 8. The CDR3 nucleotides read TGCGCCAGCAGCTCCCCCGGGACAGGGGTGGAAGAGACCCAGTACTTC. It yields the protein CASSSPGTGVEETQYF. The full variable domain, in which reference TRBV5-1 and TRBJ2-5 provide the parts outside the CDR3, is KAGVTQTPRYLIKTRGQQVTLSCSPISGHRSVSWYQQTPGQGLQFLFEYFSETQRNKGNFPGRFSGRQFSNSRSEMNVSTLELGDSALYLCASSSPGTGVEETQYFGPGTRLLVL.

V and J are TRBV14 and TRBJ2-3; perhaps TRBD2 as D (5 bases). The V end was cut by 2 bases, the J end by 5 bases, with 8 bases between. Looked up from germline, CDR1 is SGHDN and CDR2 is FVKESK. This CDR3 region has 13 residues. The CDR3 protein is CASSQLRVDTQYF. The CDR3, as DNA: TGTGCCAGCAGCCAACTGAGGGTAGATACGCAGTATTTT.

V gene TRBV7-6 combines with J gene TRBJ2-7, with no clear D. The germline gives CDR1 SGHVS, CDR2 FNYEAQ. V shed 5 bases and J shed 3 bases, with 11 bases lying between them. The CDR3 has 13 amino acids. CDR3 sequence reads: CASSVSPLYEQYF. CDR3 nucleotide sequence: TGTGCCAGCAGCGTGAGCCCCCTCTACGAGCAGTACTTC.

The chain links TRBV7-3 to TRBJ2-2, with D tentatively TRBD2 (6 bases). This CDR3 has 17 amino acids. V gave up 1 base and J gave up 2 bases, with 14 bases separating them. Germline V gene sequence: CDR1 SGHTA, CDR2 FQGTGA. CDR3 sequence (DNA): TGTGCCAGCAGCTTAAGCGGGGTAGCGGCAAACACCGGGGAGCTGTTTTTT. This encodes CASSLSGVAANTGELFF.

The chain has TRBV5-6 and TRBJ1-2; a weak D match, TRBD1 (6 bases). CDR1 SGHDT and CDR2 YYEEEE come from the germline V gene. The V end was cut by 1 base, the J end by 5 bases, with 15 bases between. The CDR3 sequence is 15 residues long. CDR3 in DNA: TGTGCCAGCAGCTTGTTTGTGGGGGCCGGTTATGGCTACACCTTC. This codes for CASSLFVGAGYGYTF.

This clone was seen a handful of times. The rearrangement joins TRBV7-8 to TRBJ2-2; D might be TRBD2 (6 bases). This CDR3 region has 16 residues. Germline V gene lookup returns CDR1 SGHVS and CDR2 FQNEAQ. V was pared by 1 base and J by 1 base, with 10 bases between. The CDR3 region is CASSLVVSGNTGELFF. CDR3 sequence (DNA): TGTGCCAGCAGCTTAGTGGTTAGCGGGAACACCGGGGAGCTGTTTTTT.

This clone was counted a few times. The rearrangement links TRBV5-1 to TRBJ2-7, with 10 bases lining up with TRBD2. The CDR3 runs to 19 residues. Germline CDR1 and CDR2: SGHRS and YFSETQ. The ends lost 0 bases at V and 5 bases at J; junction bases unmatched: 17. The CDR3 loop is CASSLDGTGPGLAGDEQYF. CDR3 nucleotides: TGCGCCAGCAGCTTGGACGGGACAGGCCCTGGGCTAGCGGGAGACGAGCAGTACTTC.

This clone is a singleton in its sample. V usage is TRBV9 and J usage is TRBJ2-5, with TRBD2 matching 8 bases. The CDR3 loop spans 14 amino acids. V lost 4 bases, J lost 5 bases, and 7 bases stayed unmatched. Germline V gene lookup returns CDR1 SGDLS and CDR2 YYNGEE. The CDR3 sequence is CASSLSGRGETQYF. The CDR3 nucleotides are TGTGCCAGCAGCCTCAGCGGGAGAGGGGAGACCCAGTACTTC.

This clone was found a few times. This chain joins TRBV11-2 and TRBJ1-2; D may be TRBD1 (5 bases). The CDR3 totals 15 residues. From germline, CDR1 is SGHAT and CDR2 FQNNGV. The V and J ends lost 5 bases and 0 bases respectively, with 13 bases between them. DNA for the CDR3: TGTGCCAGCAGCCCCTCAGGGCGCCCTAACTATGGCTACACCTTC. Translation gives CASSPSGRPNYGYTF.

This clone came up a few times. The junction departs from germline at one end; a sequencing error may be responsible. The chain has TRBV5-5 and TRBJ1-1, with D unresolved. CDR1 and CDR2 (germline): SGHKS, YYEKEE (reference sequence). The CDR3 runs 16 residues. The CDR3 sequence is CASSQNPVGEYTEAFF. Here the CDR3 DNA reads TGCGCCAGCAGCCAGAACCCCGTCGGGGAGTACACTGAAGCTTTCTTT.

The chain joins TRBV2 to TRBJ1-5; TRBD1 matches at 11 bases. Germline CDR1 reads SNHLY; CDR2 reads FYNNEI. The length of the CDR3 is 14 residues. J gave up 4 bases and V 6 bases, and 2 bases lay outside the gene matches. The DNA of the CDR3 is TGTGCCAGCAGAGGGGACAGGGGGAATCAGCCCCAGCATTTT. Encoded protein: CASRGDRGNQPQHF.

This CDR3 reads CASSETGIYEQYF. Here the CDR3 DNA reads TGTGCCAGCAGTGAAACGGGTATCTACGAGCAGTACTTC. The rearrangement uses TRBV6-1 and TRBJ2-7; no clear D. The germline V and J ends were trimmed by 2 bases and 3 bases, with 8 bases remaining between them. The CDR3 is 13 amino acids. Germline values: CDR1 MNHNS, CDR2 SASEGT.

This clone was observed a few times. The chain employs TRBV7-6 and TRBJ2-3; possible D gene TRBD2, 6 bases. From germline, CDR1 is SGHVS and CDR2 FNYEAQ. This CDR3 contains 16 residues. V was cut by 4 bases and J by 2 bases, with 16 bases left in between. The CDR3 DNA is TGTGCCAGCAGCTCCGGGGGACTTCTCTACACAGATACGCAGTATTTT. Protein product: CASSSGGLLYTDTQYF. The variable domain in full, with the rest retrieved from reference TRBV7-6 and TRBJ2-3, is GAGVSQSPRYKVTKRGQDVALRCDPISGHVSLYWYRQALGQGPEFLTYFNYEAQQDKSGLPNDRFSAERPEGSISTLTIQRTEQRDSAMYRCASSSGGLLYTDTQYFGPGTRLTVL.

This chain links TRBV6-6 with TRBJ2-2, with D possibly matching TRBD1 (5 bases). The CDR3 runs 13 residues. V was cut by 6 bases and J by 9 bases, with 14 bases left in between. Germline CDR1 is MNHNY and CDR2 is SVGAGI (reference sequence). The CDR3 coding sequence is TGTGCCAGCAGCCCTTACCAGGGCCGGGAGCTGTTTTTT. Translated: CASSPYQGRELFF.

Worth noting for this clone: Other DNA sequences in this sample translate to the same CDR3. This chain uses TRBV6-5 with TRBJ1-1; D unresolved. Germline V lookup: CDR1 MNHEY, CDR2 SVGAGI. V was clipped by 7 bases and J by 1 base, with 10 bases between them. This CDR3 is built from 13 residues. The CDR3 sequence: CASIPPGNTEAFF. The CDR3 bases are TGTGCCAGCATACCGCCGGGGAACACTGAAGCTTTCTTT.

On this clone: One end of the junction varies from germline; a read error may be responsible. This chain uses TRBV5-8 with TRBJ1-5; D gene uncertain. This CDR3 spans 16 amino acids. Germline loops: CDR1 SGHTS, CDR2 YDEGEE. CDR3 DNA sequence: TGTGCCCGCAGCTCCGGACTGGGATCGGGGAATCAGCCCCAGCATTTT. Translated: CARSSGLGSGNQPQHF.

In regard to this clone: One end of the junction varies from germline; a read error may be responsible. The V and J genes are TRBV11-2 and TRBJ2-7; 9 nucleotides line up with TRBD2. Germline V gene sequence: CDR1 SGHAT, CDR2 FQNNGV. This CDR3 spans 11 amino acids. The CDR3 bases are TGTGCCAGCAGCTTTAGCGGGGGCCCCAACTTC. This codes for CASSFSGGPNF.

This clone was recorded a few times. The genes are TRBV4-3 and TRBJ1-3, with 7 bases matching TRBD1. After removal of 2 bases from V and 3 bases from J, the junction contained 10 bases not matched to a gene. Germline V gives CDR1 LGHNA, CDR2 YSLEER. CDR3 length: 17 residues. The CDR3 nucleotides are TGCGCCAGCAGCCAAACTCTACTACAGGGGCGTGGAAACACCATATATTTT. It translates to CASSQTLLQGRGNTIYF.

This clone was picked up one time. V is TRBV19 and J is TRBJ2-7; TRBD1 aligns across 7 bases. The J segment lost 4 bases and the V segment lost 5 bases, leaving 8 bases of the junction unmatched. This CDR3 region has 14 residues. Germline V gene sequence: CDR1 LNHDA, CDR2 SQIVND (reference sequence). DNA for the CDR3: TGTGCCAGTAGTCTTTCAAGGGACAGATACGAGCAGTACTTC. Translation: CASSLSRDRYEQYF.